The next 10 T cell receptor beta chains were all read from a single sample in a study of tumor-infiltrating lymphocytes in primary liver carcinoma. Bulk tissue was left unsorted, and RNA and DNA were co-extracted from 20-30 mg of it. Total RNA amounting to around 540 ng was the source from which TCR beta cDNA was made with a constant-region primer. Employing slightly modified ARM-PCR, three nested multiplex PCR rounds were run, and these gave rise to the TCR beta libraries. The two initial PCR rounds, 9 to 11 cycles each, used TRBV1-TRBV30 forward and C-beta reverse primers. Via MiXCR, TCRdb re-called the multiplex PCR reads, giving one row per CDR3 protein. This table holds about 110,000 distinct CDR3 sequences, 55% to 65% found once. The sequencing sample was made of liver tumor tissue from sampling region 1. Subset: tumor region T1, superior pole. These receptors all come from a woman aged 60-75 years with primary liver carcinoma and hepatitis B virus infection.

This clonotype has just a few counts. The chain couples TRBV6-4 to TRBJ2-3, with unresolved D. The V gene lost 0 bases and the J gene lost 3 bases, with 7 bases spanning the gap. The CDR3 sequence is 14 residues long. CDR1 is MRHNA, CDR2 SNTAGT, per germline. The DNA for the CDR3 is TGTGCCAGCAGTGACTCGGCGGAAACAGATACGCAGTATTTT. Translation gives CASSDSAETDTQYF.

V gene TRBV11-2 combines with J gene TRBJ2-1; maybe TRBD2 (6 bases). Deletions cut 1 base from V and 7 bases from J, with 17 bases between. Germline V lookup: CDR1 SGHAT, CDR2 FQNNGV. This CDR3 comprises 16 residues. CDR3 bases: TGTGCCAGCAGCTTAGTAGGGCTGGAGGGCTCAAATGAGCAGTTCTTC. Translating gives CASSLVGLEGSNEQFF.

Worth noting for this clonotype: A much larger clone lies a single base off, so this may be a read error. The gene calls are TRBV7-8 and TRBJ1-1, with a weak D call TRBD1 (5 bases). The CDR3 runs to 15 residues. CDR1 is SGHVS and CDR2 is FQNEAQ in the germline V gene. The CDR3 reads CASSLMAGTNTGAFF. For the CDR3, the DNA is TGTGCCAGCAGCCTGATGGCAGGGACGAACACTGGAGCTTTCTTT.

This chain uses TRBV5-1 with TRBJ1-1; D remains unclear. Germline lookup yields CDR1 SGHRS and CDR2 YFSETQ. The CDR3 totals 14 residues. With 5 bases removed from V and 2 bases from J, the gap between germline ends came to 13 bases. As DNA, the CDR3 is TGCGCCAGCAGGGTCCTGCAGACCAACACTGAAGCTTTCTTT. Its translation is CASRVLQTNTEAFF.

In this sample, this clonotype turned up a few times. The chain employs TRBV4-1 and TRBJ2-7; tentatively, D is TRBD2 (6 bases). The CDR3 consists of 14 residues. Trimming took off 7 bases at V and 10 bases at J, with 23 bases between the two ends. Germline lookup yields CDR1 MGHRA and CDR2 YSYEKL. The CDR3, as DNA: TGCGCCAGCAACACCCAGACAGTGGAGGGCGAACAGTACTTC. Its translation: CASNTQTVEGEQYF.

The sample holds a few counts of this clonotype. V gene TRBV28 combines with J gene TRBJ1-5; unclear D gene. From germline, CDR1 is MDHEN and CDR2 SYDVKM. Trimming pared 1 base from V and 2 bases from J, leaving 9 bases between. The CDR3 loop spans 15 amino acids. CDR3 DNA sequence: TGTGCCAGCAGTTTATTGGGGAGGGGCAATCAGCCCCAGCATTTT. Protein: CASSLLGRGNQPQHF.

About this clonotype itself: Just one base apart from a much larger clone, this may be a read error. V gene TRBV6-1 combines with J gene TRBJ1-5; TRBD1 is a possible D gene (5 bases). V lost 4 bases, J lost 5 bases, and 9 bases lay in between. The CDR3 loop spans 13 amino acids. Germline-derived CDR1 and CDR2 are MNHNS and SASEGT. The CDR3 region has the DNA TGTGCCAGCAGTGCCAGGGTGCATCAGCCCCAGCATTTT. It codes for CASSARVHQPQHF.

This clonotype was seen ten or more times. The J gene is TRBJ2-5, the V gene TRBV5-5, with D unclear. The CDR3 length is 15 residues. Germline V lookup: CDR1 SGHKS, CDR2 YYEKEE (reference sequence). The V gene lost 0 bases and the J gene lost 2 bases, with 11 bases spanning the gap. The CDR3 DNA is TGTGCCAGCAGCTTGGTAGCCACTCATCAAGAGACCCAGTACTTC. This sequence encodes CASSLVATHQETQYF. Full variable domain (outside the CDR3, taken from reference TRBV5-5 and TRBJ2-5): DAGVTQSPTHLIKTRGQQVTLRCSPISGHKSVSWYQQVLGQGPQFIFQYYEKEERGRGNFPDRFSARQFPNYSSELNVNALLLGDSALYLCASSLVATHQETQYFGPGTRLLVL.

In its sample, this clonotype was seen many times. This chain connects TRBV10-3 to TRBJ2-5; D remains ambiguous. Trimming shortened V by 3 bases and J by 5 bases, and 10 bases separated the two germline ends. The CDR3 has 13 residues. Germline values: CDR1 ENHRY, CDR2 SYGVKD. The chain's CDR3 is CAISELKSETQYF. In DNA form, the CDR3 reads TGTGCCATCAGTGAACTAAAGAGCGAGACCCAGTACTTC.

The table lists this clonotype with many counts. This rearrangement joins TRBV12-3 or TRBV12-4 to TRBJ2-2; 7 bases line up with TRBD2. The V segment lost 6 bases and the J segment 1 base; nucleotides outside the gene matches: 8. The CDR3 has 16 amino acids. Written as DNA, the CDR3 is TGTGCCAGCAGCCCTCAAGCGGGGTGGAACACCGGGGAGCTGTTTTTT. Translating it yields CASSPQAGWNTGELFF.